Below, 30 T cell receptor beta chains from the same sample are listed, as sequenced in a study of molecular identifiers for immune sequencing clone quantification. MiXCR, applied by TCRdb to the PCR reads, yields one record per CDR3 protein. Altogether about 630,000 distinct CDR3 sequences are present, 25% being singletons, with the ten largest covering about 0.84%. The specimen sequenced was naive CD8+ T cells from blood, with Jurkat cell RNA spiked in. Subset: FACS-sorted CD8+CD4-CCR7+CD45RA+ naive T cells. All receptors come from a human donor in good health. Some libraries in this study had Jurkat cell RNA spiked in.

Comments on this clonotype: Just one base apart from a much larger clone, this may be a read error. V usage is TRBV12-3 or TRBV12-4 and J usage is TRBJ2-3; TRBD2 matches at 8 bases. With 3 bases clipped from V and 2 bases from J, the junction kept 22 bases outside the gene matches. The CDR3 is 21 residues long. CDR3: CASSLEGLGDVTTLYTDTQYF. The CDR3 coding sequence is TGTGCCAGCAGTTTGGAGGGACTAGGCGACGTAACCACCCTTTACACAGATACGCAGTATTTT.

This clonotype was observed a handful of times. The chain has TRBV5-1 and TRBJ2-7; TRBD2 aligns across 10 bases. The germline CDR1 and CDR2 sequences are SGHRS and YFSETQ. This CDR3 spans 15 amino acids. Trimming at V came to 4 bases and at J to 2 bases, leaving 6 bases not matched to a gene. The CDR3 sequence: CASSKSGGEPYEQYF. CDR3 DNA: TGCGCCAGCAGCAAAAGCGGGGGGGAACCCTACGAGCAGTACTTC.

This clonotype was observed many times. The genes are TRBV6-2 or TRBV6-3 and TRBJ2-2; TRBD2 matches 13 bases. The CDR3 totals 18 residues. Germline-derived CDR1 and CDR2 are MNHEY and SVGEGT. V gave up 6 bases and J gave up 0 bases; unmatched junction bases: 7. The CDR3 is CASRGLAGLDANTGELFF. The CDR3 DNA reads TGTGCCAGCAGGGGACTAGCGGGGCTGGATGCGAACACCGGGGAGCTGTTTTTT.

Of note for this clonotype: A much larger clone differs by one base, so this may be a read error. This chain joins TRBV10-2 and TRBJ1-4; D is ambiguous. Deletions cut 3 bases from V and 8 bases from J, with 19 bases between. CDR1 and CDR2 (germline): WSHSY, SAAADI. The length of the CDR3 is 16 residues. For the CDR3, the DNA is TGCGCCAGCAGTGATAGATTCGGGCGGGATCGCGAAAAACTGTTTTTT. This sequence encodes CASSDRFGRDREKLFF.

This chain's CDR3 is CASRTPHRDAGWNEQFF. CDR3 in DNA: TGTGCCAGCAGGACCCCACATAGGGACGCTGGGTGGAATGAGCAGTTCTTC. V is TRBV6-1 and J is TRBJ2-1, with D perhaps TRBD1 or TRBD2 (5 bases each). In germline, CDR1 is MNHNS, CDR2 SASEGT. Trimming removed 6 bases from V and 7 bases from J, with 25 bases in between. This CDR3 has 17 residues.

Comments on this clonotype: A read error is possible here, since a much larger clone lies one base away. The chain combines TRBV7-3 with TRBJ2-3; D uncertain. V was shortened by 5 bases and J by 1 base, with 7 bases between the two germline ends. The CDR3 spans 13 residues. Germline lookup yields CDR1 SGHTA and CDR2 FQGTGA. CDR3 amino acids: CASSHIGTDTQYF. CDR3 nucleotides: TGTGCCAGCAGCCACATAGGCACAGATACGCAGTATTTT.

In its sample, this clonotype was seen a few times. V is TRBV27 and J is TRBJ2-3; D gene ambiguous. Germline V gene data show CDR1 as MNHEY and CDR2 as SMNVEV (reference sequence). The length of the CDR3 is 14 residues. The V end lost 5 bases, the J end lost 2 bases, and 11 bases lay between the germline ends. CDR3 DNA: TGTGCCAGCAGTCCGGGCTATAACACAGATACGCAGTATTTT. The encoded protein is CASSPGYNTDTQYF.

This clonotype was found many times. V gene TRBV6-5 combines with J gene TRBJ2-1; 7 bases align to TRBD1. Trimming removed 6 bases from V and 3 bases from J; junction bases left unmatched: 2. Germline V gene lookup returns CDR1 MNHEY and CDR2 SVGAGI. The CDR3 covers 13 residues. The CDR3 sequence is CASRGDSYNEQFF. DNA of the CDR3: TGTGCCAGCAGAGGGGACAGCTACAATGAGCAGTTCTTC.

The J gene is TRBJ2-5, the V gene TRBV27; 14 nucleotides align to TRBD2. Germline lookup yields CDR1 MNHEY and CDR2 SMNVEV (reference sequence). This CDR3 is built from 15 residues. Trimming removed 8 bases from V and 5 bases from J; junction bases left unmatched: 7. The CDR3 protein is CASSSGTSGSETQYF. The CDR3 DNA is TGTGCCAGCTCCTCTGGGACTAGCGGGAGTGAGACCCAGTACTTC.

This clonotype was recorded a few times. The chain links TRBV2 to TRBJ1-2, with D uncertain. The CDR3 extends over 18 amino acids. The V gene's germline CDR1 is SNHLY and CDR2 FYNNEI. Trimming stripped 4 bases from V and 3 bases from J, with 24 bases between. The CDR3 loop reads CASSGNDQVRLGDYGYTF. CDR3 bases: TGTGCCAGCAGTGGGAACGACCAGGTTAGACTTGGGGACTATGGCTACACCTTC.

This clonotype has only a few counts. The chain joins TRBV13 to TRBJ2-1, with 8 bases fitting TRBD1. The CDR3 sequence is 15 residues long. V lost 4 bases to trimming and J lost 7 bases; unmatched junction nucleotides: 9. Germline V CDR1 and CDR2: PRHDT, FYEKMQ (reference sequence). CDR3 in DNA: TGTGCCAGCAGCTCTAGGACAGGGCCGGAGAATGAGCAGTTCTTC. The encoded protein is CASSSRTGPENEQFF.

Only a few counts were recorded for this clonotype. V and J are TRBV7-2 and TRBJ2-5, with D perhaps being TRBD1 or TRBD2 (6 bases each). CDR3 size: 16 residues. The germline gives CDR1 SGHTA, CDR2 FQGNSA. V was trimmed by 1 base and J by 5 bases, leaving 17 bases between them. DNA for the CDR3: TGTGCCAGCAGCTTAGTATGGGGGCCGGCGGGGGAGACCCAGTACTTC. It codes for CASSLVWGPAGETQYF.

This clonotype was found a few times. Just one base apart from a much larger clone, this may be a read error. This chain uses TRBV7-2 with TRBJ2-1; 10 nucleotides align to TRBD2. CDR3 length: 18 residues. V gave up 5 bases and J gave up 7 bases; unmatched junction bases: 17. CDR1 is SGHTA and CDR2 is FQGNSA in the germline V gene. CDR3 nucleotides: TGTGCCAGCAGCCCCGGGGGAGCGGGGGGGTTATTGCCGAATGAGCAGTTCTTC. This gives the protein CASSPGGAGGLLPNEQFF.

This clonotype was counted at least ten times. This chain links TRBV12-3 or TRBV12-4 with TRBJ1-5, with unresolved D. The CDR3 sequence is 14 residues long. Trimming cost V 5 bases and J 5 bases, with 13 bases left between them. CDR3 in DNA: TGTGCCAGCAGTCGTTTGGGAGTTCATCAGCCCCAGCATTTT. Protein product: CASSRLGVHQPQHF.

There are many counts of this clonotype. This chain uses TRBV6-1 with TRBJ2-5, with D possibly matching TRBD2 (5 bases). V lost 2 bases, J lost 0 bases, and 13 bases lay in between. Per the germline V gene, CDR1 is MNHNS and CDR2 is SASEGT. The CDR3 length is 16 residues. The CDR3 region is CASSEYVPRDQETQYF. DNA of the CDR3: TGTGCCAGCAGTGAATACGTCCCGCGGGACCAAGAGACCCAGTACTTC.

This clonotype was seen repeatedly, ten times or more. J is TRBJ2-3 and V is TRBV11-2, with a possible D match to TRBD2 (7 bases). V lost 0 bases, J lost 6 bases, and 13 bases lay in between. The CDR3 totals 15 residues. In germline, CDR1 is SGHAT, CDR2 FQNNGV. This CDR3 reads CASSLEGAGADTQYF. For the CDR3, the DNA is TGTGCCAGCAGCTTAGAGGGCGCGGGGGCCGATACGCAGTATTTT.

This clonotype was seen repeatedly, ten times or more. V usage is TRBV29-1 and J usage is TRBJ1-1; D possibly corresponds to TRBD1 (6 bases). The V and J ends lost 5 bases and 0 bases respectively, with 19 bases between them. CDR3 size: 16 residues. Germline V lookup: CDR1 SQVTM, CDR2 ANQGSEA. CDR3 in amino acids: CSVPALGASMNTEAFF. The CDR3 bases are TGCAGCGTTCCCGCTTTGGGGGCGTCCATGAACACTGAAGCTTTCTTT.

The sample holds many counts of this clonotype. This CDR3 reads CASSYGVSEKLFF. In nucleotides, the CDR3 is TGTGCCAGCAGTTACGGGGTTAGTGAAAAACTGTTTTTT. The chain recombines TRBV6-5 with TRBJ1-4; D unresolved. The length of the CDR3 is 13 residues. V was clipped by 2 bases and J by 7 bases, with 8 bases between them. Germline loops: CDR1 MNHEY, CDR2 SVGAGI.

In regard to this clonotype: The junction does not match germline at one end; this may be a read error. The chain's CDR3 is CSAGDRYTDTQYF. The CDR3 DNA is TGCAGTGCTGGAGACCGTTACACAGATACGCAGTATTTT. This chain joins TRBV20-1 and TRBJ2-3; no definite D call. The CDR3 has 13 amino acids. CDR1 is DFQATT, CDR2 SNEGSKA, per germline (reference sequence).

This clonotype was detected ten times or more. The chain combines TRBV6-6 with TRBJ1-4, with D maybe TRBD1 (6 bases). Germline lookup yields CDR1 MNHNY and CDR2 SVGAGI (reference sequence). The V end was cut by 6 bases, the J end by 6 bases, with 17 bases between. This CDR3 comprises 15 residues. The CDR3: CASSRDWGQHEKLFF. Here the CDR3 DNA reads TGTGCCAGCAGCAGAGACTGGGGGCAACATGAAAAACTGTTTTTT.

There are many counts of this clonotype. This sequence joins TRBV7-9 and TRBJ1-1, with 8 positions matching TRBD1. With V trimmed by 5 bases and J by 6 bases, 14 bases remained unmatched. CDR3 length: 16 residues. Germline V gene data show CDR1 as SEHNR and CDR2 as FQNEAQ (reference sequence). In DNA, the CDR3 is TGTGCCAGCAGCCCTCCTCGACAGGGGCTAAACCCTGAAGCTTTCTTT. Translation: CASSPPRQGLNPEAFF.

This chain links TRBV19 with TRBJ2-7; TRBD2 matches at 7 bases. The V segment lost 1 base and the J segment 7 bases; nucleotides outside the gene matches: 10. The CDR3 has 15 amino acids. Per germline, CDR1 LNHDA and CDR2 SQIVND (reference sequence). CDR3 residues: CASSIGTRGATEQYF. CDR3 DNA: TGTGCCAGTAGTATAGGGACTAGAGGGGCGACGGAGCAGTACTTC.

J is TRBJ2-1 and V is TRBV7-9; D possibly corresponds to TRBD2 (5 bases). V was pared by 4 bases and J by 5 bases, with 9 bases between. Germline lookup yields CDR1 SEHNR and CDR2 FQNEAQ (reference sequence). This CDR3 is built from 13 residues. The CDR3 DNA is TGTGCCAGCAGCTCTAGGGAGAACAATGAGCAGTTCTTC. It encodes CASSSRENNEQFF.

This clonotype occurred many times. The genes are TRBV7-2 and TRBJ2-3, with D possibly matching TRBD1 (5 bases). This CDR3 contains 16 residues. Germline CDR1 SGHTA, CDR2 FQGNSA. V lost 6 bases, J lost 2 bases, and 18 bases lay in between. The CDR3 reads CASRINGRVYTDTQYF. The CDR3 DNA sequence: TGTGCCAGCAGGATCAACGGCAGGGTCTACACAGATACGCAGTATTTT.

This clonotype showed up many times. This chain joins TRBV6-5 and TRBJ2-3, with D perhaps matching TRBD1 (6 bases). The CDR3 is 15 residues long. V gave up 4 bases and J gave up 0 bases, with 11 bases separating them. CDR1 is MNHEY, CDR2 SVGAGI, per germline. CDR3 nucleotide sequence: TGTGCCAGCAGTTTTCGGACAGTAAGCACAGATACGCAGTATTTT. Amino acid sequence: CASSFRTVSTDTQYF.

The CDR3 sequence is CASRSVTDTQYF. The CDR3 DNA follows: TGTGCCAGCAGATCGGTCACAGATACGCAGTATTTT. The V and J genes are TRBV12-3 or TRBV12-4 and TRBJ2-3; no firm D call. This CDR3 comprises 12 residues. Trimming removed 6 bases from V and 2 bases from J, with 6 bases in between.

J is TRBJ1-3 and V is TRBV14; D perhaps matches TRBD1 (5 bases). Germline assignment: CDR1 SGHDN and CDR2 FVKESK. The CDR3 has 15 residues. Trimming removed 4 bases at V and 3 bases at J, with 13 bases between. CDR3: CASSLDPGYGNTIYF. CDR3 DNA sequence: TGTGCCAGCAGCCTGGACCCAGGGTATGGAAACACCATATATTTT. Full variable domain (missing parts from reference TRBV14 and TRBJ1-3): EAGVTQFPSHSVIEKGQTVTLRCDPISGHDNLYWYRRVMGKEIKFLLHFVKESKQDESGMPNNRFLAERTGGTYSTLKVQPAELEDSGVYFCASSLDPGYGNTIYFGEGSWLTVV.

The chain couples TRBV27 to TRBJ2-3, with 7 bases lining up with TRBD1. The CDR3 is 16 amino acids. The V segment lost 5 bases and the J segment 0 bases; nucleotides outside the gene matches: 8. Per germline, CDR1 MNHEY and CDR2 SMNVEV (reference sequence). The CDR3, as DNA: TGTGCCAGCAGTGCCCAGGGGGTGTCTAGCACAGATACGCAGTATTTT. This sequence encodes CASSAQGVSSTDTQYF.

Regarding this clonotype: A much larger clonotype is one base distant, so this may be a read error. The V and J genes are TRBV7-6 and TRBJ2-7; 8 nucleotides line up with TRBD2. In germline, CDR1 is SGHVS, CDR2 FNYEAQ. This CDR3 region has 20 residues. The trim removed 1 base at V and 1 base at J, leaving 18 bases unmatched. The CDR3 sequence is CASSLESRAPFSGASYEQYF. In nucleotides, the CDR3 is TGTGCCAGCAGCTTAGAGTCCCGGGCTCCATTTAGCGGGGCTTCCTACGAGCAGTACTTC.

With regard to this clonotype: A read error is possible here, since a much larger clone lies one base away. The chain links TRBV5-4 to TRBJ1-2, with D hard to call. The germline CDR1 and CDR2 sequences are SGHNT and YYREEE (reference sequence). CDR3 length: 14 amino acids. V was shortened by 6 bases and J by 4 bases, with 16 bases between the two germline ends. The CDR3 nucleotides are TGTGCCAGCAACCCCGTCCCAGAACGCTATGGCTACACCTTC. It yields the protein CASNPVPERYGYTF.